These 27 T cell receptor beta chains came from one sample sequenced in a study of T-cell reconstitution after alpha-beta-depleted transplantation in children. Unique molecular identifiers were incorporated during preparation of the TCRbeta library. MiXCR was run by TCRdb on the PCR reads, yielding one entry per CDR3 protein. The repertoire holds some 110,000 distinct CDR3 sequences, with 10% as singletons. Material: PBMCs, obtained before TCRalphabeta/CD19-depleted stem cell transplant. Every receptor here comes from a boy aged 2 to 10 with acute lymphoblastic leukemia, due to receive a stem cell transplant.

This clonotype has at least ten counts. The chain joins TRBV12-3 or TRBV12-4 to TRBJ2-2; 7 nucleotides agree with TRBD2. The CDR3 contains 15 residues. Unmatched junction bases numbered 3, after V lost 3 bases and J lost 2 bases. This CDR3 is CASSFVTSNTGELFF. CDR3 in DNA: TGTGCCAGCAGTTTCGTGACTAGCAACACCGGGGAGCTGTTTTTT.

This clonotype is medium-sized within its sample. J is TRBJ2-1 and V is TRBV29-1; possibly TRBD1 for D (6 bases). Germline V gives CDR1 SQVTM, CDR2 ANQGSEA. V shed 6 bases and J shed 1 base, with 13 bases lying between them. The CDR3 sequence is 14 residues long. For the CDR3, the DNA is TGCAGCGTGATTCTAGGGGGTTCCTACAATGAGCAGTTCTTC. Encoded protein: CSVILGGSYNEQFF.

This chain connects TRBV28 to TRBJ1-2; D unresolved. The CDR3 has 12 residues. V was pared by 4 bases and J by 7 bases, with 10 bases between. CDR1 is MDHEN and CDR2 is SYDVKM in the germline V gene. The CDR3 loop reads CASSSLGTGYTF. CDR3 nucleotide sequence: TGTGCCAGCAGTTCTCTGGGAACTGGCTACACCTTC.

Only a few counts were recorded for this clonotype. The V and J genes are TRBV27 and TRBJ2-7; 11 bases fit TRBD2. The CDR3 length is 17 residues. The J segment lost 0 bases and the V segment lost 3 bases, leaving 7 bases of the junction unmatched. Per germline, CDR1 MNHEY and CDR2 SMNVEV (reference sequence). DNA for the CDR3: TGTGCCAGCAGTTTGTTGACTAGCGGGGCTAGCTCCTACGAGCAGTACTTC. This gives the protein CASSLLTSGASSYEQYF.

The genes are TRBV27 and TRBJ2-1, with 7 bases that match TRBD2. The CDR3 length is 15 residues. Germline values: CDR1 MNHEY, CDR2 SMNVEV (reference sequence). V shed 4 bases and J 10 bases; nucleotides not matched to a gene: 13. The CDR3 protein is CASSSLAVHPAEQFF. The CDR3 nucleotides are TGTGCCAGCAGTTCTCTAGCGGTCCACCCGGCAGAGCAGTTCTTC.

This clonotype was counted between two and nine times. This chain links TRBV7-3 with TRBJ2-1; D not resolved. Germline V lookup: CDR1 SGHTA, CDR2 FQGTGA. Between the trimmed V and J ends, which lost 5 bases and 9 bases, there was a span of 20 bases. The CDR3 length is 15 residues. This chain's CDR3 is CASSLQATTRSEQFF. CDR3 nucleotides: TGTGCCAGCAGCCTCCAAGCGACGACGCGTTCTGAGCAGTTCTTC.

In this sample, this clonotype turned up a few times. The chain carries TRBV29-1 and TRBJ2-2; the match to TRBD2 covers 11 bases. Germline CDR1 reads SQVTM; CDR2 reads ANQGSEA. V lost 7 bases to trimming and J lost 7 bases; unmatched junction nucleotides: 14. The CDR3 has 16 amino acids. Here the CDR3 reads CSAWGTSGRSGGELFF. The CDR3, as DNA: TGCAGCGCGTGGGGAACTAGCGGGAGATCTGGCGGGGAGCTGTTTTTT.

In its sample, this clonotype was seen a few times. This rearrangement joins TRBV20-1 to TRBJ2-3; 11 bases align to TRBD2. V shed 0 bases and J 2 bases; nucleotides not matched to a gene: 7. CDR1 is DFQATT, CDR2 SNEGSKA, per germline (reference sequence). This CDR3 spans 17 amino acids. CDR3 sequence (DNA): TGCAGTGCTAGAGATCGCCGACTAGCGGGATACACAGATACGCAGTATTTT. Its translation is CSARDRRLAGYTDTQYF.

The sample holds many counts of this clonotype. J is TRBJ1-2 and V is TRBV10-3; no clear D gene. The CDR3 contains 16 residues. Germline CDR1 ENHRY, CDR2 SYGVKD. The V end was cut by 0 bases, the J end by 1 base, with 12 bases between. The DNA for the CDR3 is TGTGCCATCAGTGAGTCAGATTTCGGCAGTAACTATGGCTACACCTTC. It is translated as CAISESDFGSNYGYTF.

The chain links TRBV5-1 to TRBJ2-7; D possibly uses TRBD1 or TRBD2 (7 bases each). The CDR3 has 17 residues. Germline loops: CDR1 SGHRS, CDR2 YFSETQ. Deletions cut 0 bases from V and 1 base from J, with 17 bases between. The DNA of the CDR3 is TGCGCCAGCAGCTTGGGGTCAGGGGGGGCTATTTCCTACGAGCAGTACTTC. As protein: CASSLGSGGAISYEQYF.

In its sample, this clonotype was seen a few times. For the CDR3, the DNA is TGTGCCACCAGTGACAGGGACAGGGACACTGAAGCTTTCTTT. Translating gives CATSDRDRDTEAFF. This chain joins TRBV24-1 and TRBJ1-1; TRBD1 aligns across 9 bases. V was clipped by 4 bases and J by 3 bases; unmatched bases: 2. The V gene's germline CDR1 is KGHDR and CDR2 SFDVKD. The CDR3 spans 14 residues.

This clonotype was detected many times. The V and J genes are TRBV27 and TRBJ2-2; D is uncertain. The V end was cut by 2 bases, the J end by 8 bases, with 9 bases between. Germline loops: CDR1 MNHEY, CDR2 SMNVEV (reference sequence). The CDR3 consists of 13 residues. This CDR3 reads CASSLGKYGELFF. The CDR3 bases are TGTGCCAGCAGTTTAGGGAAATATGGGGAGCTGTTTTTT.

The V gene is TRBV28, the J gene TRBJ2-3; a possible D gene is TRBD2 (5 bases). Per germline, CDR1 MDHEN and CDR2 SYDVKM. V was trimmed by 3 bases and J by 6 bases, leaving 13 bases between them. The CDR3 runs to 14 residues. The CDR3 loop reads CASSFLVVADTQYF. CDR3 nucleotides: TGTGCCAGCAGTTTCCTAGTCGTAGCGGATACGCAGTATTTT. The full variable domain, with the rest looked up from reference TRBV28 and TRBJ2-3, is DVKVTQSSRYLVKRTGEKVFLECVQDMDHENMFWYRQDPGLGLRLIYFSYDVKMKEKGDIPEGYSVSREKKERFSLILESASTNQTSMYLCASSFLVVADTQYFGPGTRLTVL.

This clonotype was detected ten times or more. The rearrangement joins TRBV5-5 to TRBJ2-1; 7 bases line up with TRBD2. Germline trimming cut 3 bases from V and 3 bases from J; bases unmatched to any gene: 6. Germline loops: CDR1 SGHKS, CDR2 YYEKEE (reference sequence). This CDR3 contains 15 residues. CDR3: CASSSGLEVYNEQFF. CDR3 DNA sequence: TGTGCCAGCAGCTCCGGACTAGAAGTCTACAATGAGCAGTTCTTC.

The genes are TRBV11-2 and TRBJ1-1, with D perhaps matching TRBD1 (6 bases). Germline V CDR1 and CDR2: SGHAT, FQNNGV. V lost 7 bases, J lost 4 bases, and 19 bases lay in between. This CDR3 contains 15 residues. The chain's CDR3 is CASTPDSRRRTEAFF. The DNA for the CDR3 is TGTGCCAGCACCCCGGACAGTCGGCGACGCACTGAAGCTTTCTTT.

V gene TRBV4-2 combines with J gene TRBJ2-3; 10 bases line up with TRBD2. Looked up from germline, CDR1 is LGHNA and CDR2 is YNFKEQ. V was clipped by 2 bases and J by 2 bases; unmatched bases: 13. The CDR3 covers 19 residues. The CDR3 loop reads CASSQSGLAGAHLTDTQYF. The DNA for the CDR3 is TGTGCCAGCAGCCAAAGCGGGCTAGCGGGAGCCCACCTCACAGATACGCAGTATTTT.

The chain combines TRBV27 with TRBJ1-1; 7 bases align to TRBD1. With 2 bases clipped from V and 10 bases from J, the junction kept 7 bases outside the gene matches. Per the germline V gene, CDR1 is MNHEY and CDR2 is SMNVEV (reference sequence). The CDR3 spans 13 residues. The DNA for the CDR3 is TGTGCCAGCAGTTTACGGAGGGGGCAGGCAGCTTTCTTT. Translation: CASSLRRGQAAFF.

This clonotype was seen more than once but under ten times. The rearrangement links TRBV11-2 to TRBJ2-1; the D gene is possibly TRBD2 (5 bases). V dropped 1 base and J dropped 4 bases, with 11 bases sitting between them. The CDR3 has 15 amino acids. Germline loops: CDR1 SGHAT, CDR2 FQNNGV. This CDR3 is CASSLVRSGYNEQFF. The CDR3 coding sequence is TGTGCCAGCAGCTTAGTCCGCTCGGGGTACAATGAGCAGTTCTTC.

This clonotype appeared a few times. The chain recombines TRBV6-5 with TRBJ2-3, with 7 positions matching TRBD2. The CDR3 spans 18 residues. V dropped 2 bases and J dropped 0; count of bases not matched to a gene: 11. CDR1 is MNHEY, CDR2 SVGAGI, per germline. Here the CDR3 DNA reads TGTGCCAGCAGTTACCCCGACGGGCGGGAGCTTAGCACAGATACGCAGTATTTT. This encodes CASSYPDGRELSTDTQYF.

This clonotype was recorded many times. The CDR3 nucleotides read TGTGCCAGCGCGTTAAGGGGCGTAGGCACAGATACGCAGTATTTT. Translated: CASALRGVGTDTQYF. This sequence joins TRBV12-3 or TRBV12-4 and TRBJ2-3; D is perhaps TRBD1 (5 bases). This CDR3 comprises 15 residues. Between the trimmed V and J ends, which lost 8 bases and 1 base, there was a span of 16 bases.

The V gene is TRBV2, the J gene TRBJ2-3, with TRBD2 matching over 10 bases. After removal of 4 bases from V and 0 bases from J, the junction contained 16 bases not matched to a gene. Germline V gene data show CDR1 as SNHLY and CDR2 as FYNNEI. This CDR3 spans 20 amino acids. CDR3 loop: CASSGRRLAGVDLSTDTQYF. The DNA for the CDR3 is TGTGCCAGCAGTGGCCGGAGGCTAGCGGGAGTGGACCTTAGCACAGATACGCAGTATTTT.

With regard to this clonotype: The junction shows a germline mismatch at one end, possibly a read error. V and J are TRBV10-3 and TRBJ2-1; the match to TRBD2 covers 10 bases. Germline lookup yields CDR1 ENHRY and CDR2 SYGVKD. The CDR3 extends over 18 amino acids. In DNA form, the CDR3 reads TGTGCCTTCAGTTTAACTCGGCTAGCGGGAGTTAACTACAATGAGCAGTTCTTC. It is translated as CAFSLTRLAGVNYNEQFF.

This clonotype was detected many times. An end of the junction differs from the germline gene, which may be a read error. V is TRBV20-1 and J is TRBJ1-6, with unresolved D. In germline, CDR1 is DFQATT, CDR2 SNEGSKA (reference sequence). This CDR3 has 12 amino acids. The CDR3 spells CSARGRNSPLHF. CDR3 coding DNA: TGCAGTGCAAGAGGAAGAAATTCACCCCTCCACTTT.

This clonotype was counted only a few times. The rearrangement joins TRBV20-1 to TRBJ2-7; 7 nucleotides match TRBD1. The CDR3 consists of 12 residues. Trimming took 5 bases from V and 5 from J; bases not matched to a gene: 6. Germline values: CDR1 DFQATT, CDR2 SNEGSKA (reference sequence). CDR3 amino acids: CSAPNRGDEQYF. CDR3 bases: TGCAGTGCTCCTAACAGGGGAGACGAGCAGTACTTC.

This clonotype has at least ten counts. This chain connects TRBV5-1 to TRBJ2-7, with 7 positions matching TRBD1. CDR3 size: 16 residues. Germline loops: CDR1 SGHRS, CDR2 YFSETQ. V trimming: 6 bases; J trimming: 2 bases; junction bases outside the gene matches: 14. CDR3 sequence reads: CASTPGIGTETYEQYF. The DNA of the CDR3 is TGCGCCAGCACCCCCGGGATTGGGACAGAAACCTACGAGCAGTACTTC.

The chain recombines TRBV5-1 with TRBJ2-3; D is perhaps TRBD2 (5 bases). The CDR3 spans 15 residues. V was trimmed by 4 bases and J by 1 base, leaving 13 bases between them. Germline V gene sequence: CDR1 SGHRS, CDR2 YFSETQ. This CDR3 is CASSPTEAGTDTQYF. The CDR3, as DNA: TGCGCCAGCAGCCCGACGGAAGCGGGCACAGATACGCAGTATTTT.

Ten or more counts support this clonotype. The chain carries TRBV20-1 and TRBJ2-3; 13 positions match TRBD2. The CDR3 length is 20 residues. Germline trimming cut 6 bases from V and 3 bases from J; bases unmatched to any gene: 21. Germline loops: CDR1 DFQATT, CDR2 SNEGSKA (reference sequence). CDR3 nucleotide sequence: TGCAGTGCAAGAAGGGCCCGGACTAGCGGGAGTAGGGATCTTACAGATACGCAGTATTTT. It translates to CSARRARTSGSRDLTDTQYF.